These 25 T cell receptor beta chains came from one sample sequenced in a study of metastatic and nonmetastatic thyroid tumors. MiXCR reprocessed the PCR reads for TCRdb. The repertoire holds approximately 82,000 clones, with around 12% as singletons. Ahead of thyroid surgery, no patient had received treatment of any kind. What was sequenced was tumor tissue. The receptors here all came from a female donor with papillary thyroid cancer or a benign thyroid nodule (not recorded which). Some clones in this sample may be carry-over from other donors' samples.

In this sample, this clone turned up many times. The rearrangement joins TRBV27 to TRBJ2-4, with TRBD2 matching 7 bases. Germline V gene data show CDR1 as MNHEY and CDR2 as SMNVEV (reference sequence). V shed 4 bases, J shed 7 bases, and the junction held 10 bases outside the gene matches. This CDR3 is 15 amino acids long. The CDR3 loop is CASSSQWEGRNIQYF. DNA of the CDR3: TGTGCCAGCAGTTCCCAGTGGGAGGGTCGGAACATTCAGTACTTC.

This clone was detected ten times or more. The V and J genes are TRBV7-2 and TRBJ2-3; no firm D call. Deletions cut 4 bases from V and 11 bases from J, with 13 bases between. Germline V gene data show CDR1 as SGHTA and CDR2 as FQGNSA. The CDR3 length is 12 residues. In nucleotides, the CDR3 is TGTGCCAGCAGCTCAGACCCAGTAAGGCAGTATTTT. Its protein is CASSSDPVRQYF.

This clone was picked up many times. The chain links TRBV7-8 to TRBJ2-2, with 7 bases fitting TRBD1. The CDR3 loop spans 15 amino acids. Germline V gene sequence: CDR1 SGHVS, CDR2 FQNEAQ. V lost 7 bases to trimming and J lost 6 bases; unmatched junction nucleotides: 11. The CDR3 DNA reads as TGTGCCAGCAACCTTCAGAGGGGGCACCCCGGGGAGCTGTTTTTT. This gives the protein CASNLQRGHPGELFF.

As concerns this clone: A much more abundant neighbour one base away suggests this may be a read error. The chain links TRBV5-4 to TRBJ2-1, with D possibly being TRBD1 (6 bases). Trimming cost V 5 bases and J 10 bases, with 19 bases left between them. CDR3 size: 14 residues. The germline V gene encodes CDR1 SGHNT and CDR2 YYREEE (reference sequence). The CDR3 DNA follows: TGTGCCAGCAGTCCCCGGGACATGGGCGGCGAGCAGTTCTTC. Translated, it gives CASSPRDMGGEQFF.

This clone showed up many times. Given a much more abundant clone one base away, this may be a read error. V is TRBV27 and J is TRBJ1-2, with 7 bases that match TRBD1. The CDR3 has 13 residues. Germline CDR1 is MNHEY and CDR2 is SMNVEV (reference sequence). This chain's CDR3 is CASRPGTDYGCTF. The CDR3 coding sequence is TGTGCCAGCAGACCCGGGACAGATTATGGCTGCACCTTC.

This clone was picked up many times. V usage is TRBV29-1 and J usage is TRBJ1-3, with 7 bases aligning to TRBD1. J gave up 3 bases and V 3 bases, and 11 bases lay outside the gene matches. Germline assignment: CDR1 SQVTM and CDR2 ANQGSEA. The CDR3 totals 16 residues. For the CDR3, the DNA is TGCAGCGTTGACGCACACAGGGGCCTAGGTGGAAACACCATATATTTT. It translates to CSVDAHRGLGGNTIYF.

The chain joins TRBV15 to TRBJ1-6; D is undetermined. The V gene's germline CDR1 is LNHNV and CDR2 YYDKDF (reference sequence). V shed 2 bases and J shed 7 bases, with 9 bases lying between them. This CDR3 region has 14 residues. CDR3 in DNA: TGTGCCACCAGCAGATACATGGTAAATTCACCCCTCCACTTT. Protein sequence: CATSRYMVNSPLHF.

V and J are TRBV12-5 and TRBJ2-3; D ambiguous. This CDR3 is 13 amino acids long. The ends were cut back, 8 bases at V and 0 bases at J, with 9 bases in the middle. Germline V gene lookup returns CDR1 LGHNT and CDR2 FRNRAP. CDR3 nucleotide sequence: TGTGCTAGTTTTTCGGATAGCACAGATACGCAGTATTTT. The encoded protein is CASFSDSTDTQYF.

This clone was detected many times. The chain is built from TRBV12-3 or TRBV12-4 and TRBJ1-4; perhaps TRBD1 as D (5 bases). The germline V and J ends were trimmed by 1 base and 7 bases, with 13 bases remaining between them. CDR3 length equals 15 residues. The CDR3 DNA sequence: TGTGCCAGCAGTTTAGTAGGACCGAGGGGTGAAAAACTGTTTTTT. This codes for CASSLVGPRGEKLFF.

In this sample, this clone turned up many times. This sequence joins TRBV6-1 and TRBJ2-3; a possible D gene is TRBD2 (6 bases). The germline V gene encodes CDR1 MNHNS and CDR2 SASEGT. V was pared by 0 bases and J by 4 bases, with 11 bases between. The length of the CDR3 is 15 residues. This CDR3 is CASSEAGGRADTQYF. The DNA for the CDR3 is TGTGCCAGCAGTGAAGCGGGGGGTCGGGCAGATACGCAGTATTTT.

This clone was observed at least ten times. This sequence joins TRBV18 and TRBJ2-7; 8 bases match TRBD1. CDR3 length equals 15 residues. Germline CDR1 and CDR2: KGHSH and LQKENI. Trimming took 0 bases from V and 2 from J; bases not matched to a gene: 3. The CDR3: CASSPPQGVPYEQYF. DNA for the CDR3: TGTGCCAGCTCACCACCACAGGGGGTACCCTACGAGCAGTACTTC.

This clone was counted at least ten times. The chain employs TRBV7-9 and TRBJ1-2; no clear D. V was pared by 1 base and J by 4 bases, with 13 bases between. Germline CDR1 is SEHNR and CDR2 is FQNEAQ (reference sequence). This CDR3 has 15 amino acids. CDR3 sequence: CASSLGSNWGYGYTF. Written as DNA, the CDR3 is TGTGCCAGCAGCTTAGGGTCCAACTGGGGCTATGGCTACACCTTC.

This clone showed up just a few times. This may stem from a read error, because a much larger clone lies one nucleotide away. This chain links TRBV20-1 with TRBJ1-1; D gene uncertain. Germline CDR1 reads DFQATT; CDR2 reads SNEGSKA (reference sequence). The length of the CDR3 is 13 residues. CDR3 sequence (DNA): TGCAGTGCTTCTGACGGAATGAACACTGAAGCTATCTTT. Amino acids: CSASDGMNTEAIF.

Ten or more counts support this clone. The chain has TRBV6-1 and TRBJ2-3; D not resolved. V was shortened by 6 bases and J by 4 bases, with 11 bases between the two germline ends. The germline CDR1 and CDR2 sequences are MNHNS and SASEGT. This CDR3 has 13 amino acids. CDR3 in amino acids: CASSPGSPDTQYF. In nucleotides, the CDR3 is TGTGCCAGCAGCCCCGGGTCGCCAGATACGCAGTATTTT.

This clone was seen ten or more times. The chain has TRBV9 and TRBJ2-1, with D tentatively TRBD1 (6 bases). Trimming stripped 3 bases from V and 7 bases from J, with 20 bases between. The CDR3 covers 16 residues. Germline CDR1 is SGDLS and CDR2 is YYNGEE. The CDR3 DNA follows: TGTGCCAGCAGCGGGAAGCAGGGGCGCGTTTTTAATGAGCAGTTCTTC. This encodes CASSGKQGRVFNEQFF.

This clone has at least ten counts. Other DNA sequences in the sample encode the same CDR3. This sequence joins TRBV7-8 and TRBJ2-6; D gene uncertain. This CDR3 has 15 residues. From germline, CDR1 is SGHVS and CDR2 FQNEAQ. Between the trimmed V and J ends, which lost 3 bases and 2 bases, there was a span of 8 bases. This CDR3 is CASSFDGPGANVLTF. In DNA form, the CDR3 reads TGTGCCAGCAGCTTTGATGGACCTGGGGCCAACGTCCTGACTTTC. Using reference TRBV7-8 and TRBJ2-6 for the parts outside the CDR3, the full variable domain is GAGVSQSPRYKVAKRGQDVALRCDPISGHVSLFWYQQALGQGPEFLTYFQNEAQLDKSGLPSDRFFAERPEGSVSTLKIQRTQQEDSAVYLCASSFDGPGANVLTFGAGSRLTVL.

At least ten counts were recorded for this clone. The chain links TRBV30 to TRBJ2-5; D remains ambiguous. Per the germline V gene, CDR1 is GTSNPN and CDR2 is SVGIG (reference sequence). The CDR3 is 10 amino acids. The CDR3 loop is CACGVETQYF. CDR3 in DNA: TGTGCTTGCGGAGTAGAGACCCAGTACTTC.

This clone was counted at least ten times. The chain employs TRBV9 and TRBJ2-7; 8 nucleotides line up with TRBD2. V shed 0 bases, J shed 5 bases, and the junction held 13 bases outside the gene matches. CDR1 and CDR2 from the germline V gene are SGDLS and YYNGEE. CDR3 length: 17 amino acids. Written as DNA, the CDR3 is TGTGCCAGCAGCGTAGGGGGAACGGGAGGGATCGTTCACGAGCAGTACTTC. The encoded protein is CASSVGGTGGIVHEQYF.

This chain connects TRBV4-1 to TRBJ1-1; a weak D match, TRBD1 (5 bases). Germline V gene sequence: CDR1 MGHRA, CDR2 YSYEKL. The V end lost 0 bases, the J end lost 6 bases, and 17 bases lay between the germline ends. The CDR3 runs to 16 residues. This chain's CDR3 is CASSQDVRDPQPEAFF. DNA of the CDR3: TGCGCCAGCAGCCAAGATGTCCGGGACCCTCAACCTGAAGCTTTCTTT.

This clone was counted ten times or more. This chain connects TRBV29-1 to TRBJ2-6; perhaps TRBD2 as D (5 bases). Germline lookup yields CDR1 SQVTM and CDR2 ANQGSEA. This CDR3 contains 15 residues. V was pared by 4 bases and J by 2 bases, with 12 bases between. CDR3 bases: TGCAGCGTTGTTTTGACGGGAACTGGGGCCAACGTCCTGACTTTC. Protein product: CSVVLTGTGANVLTF.

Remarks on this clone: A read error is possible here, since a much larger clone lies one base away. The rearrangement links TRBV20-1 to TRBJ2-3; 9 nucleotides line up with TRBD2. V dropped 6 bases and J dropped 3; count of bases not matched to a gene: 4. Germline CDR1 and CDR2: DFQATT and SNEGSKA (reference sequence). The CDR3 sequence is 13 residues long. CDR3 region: CSAWTSATDTQYF. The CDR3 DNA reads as TGCAGTGCCTGGACTAGCGCGACAGATACGCAGTATTTT.

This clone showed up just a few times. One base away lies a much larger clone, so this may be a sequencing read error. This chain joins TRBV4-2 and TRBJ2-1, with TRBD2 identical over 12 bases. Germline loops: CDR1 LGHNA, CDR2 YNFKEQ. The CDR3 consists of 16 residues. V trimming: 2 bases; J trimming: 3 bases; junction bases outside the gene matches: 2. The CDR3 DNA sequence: TGTGCCAGCAGCCAATGGACTAGCGGGAACTACAATGAGCAGTTCTTC. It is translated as CASSQWTSGNYNEQFF.

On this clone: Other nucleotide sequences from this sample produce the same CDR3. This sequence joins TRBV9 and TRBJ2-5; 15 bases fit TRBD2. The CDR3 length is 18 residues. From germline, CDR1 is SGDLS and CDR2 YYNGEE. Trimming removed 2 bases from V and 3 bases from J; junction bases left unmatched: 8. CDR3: CASSVGLAGGRKEETQYF. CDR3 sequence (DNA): TGTGCCAGCAGCGTCGGACTAGCGGGAGGGCGAAAGGAAGAGACCCAGTACTTC.

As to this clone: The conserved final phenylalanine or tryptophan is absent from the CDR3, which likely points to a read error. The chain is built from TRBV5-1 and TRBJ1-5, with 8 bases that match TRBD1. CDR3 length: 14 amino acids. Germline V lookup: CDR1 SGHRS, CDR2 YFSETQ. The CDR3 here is CASSPHRGNHPQHL. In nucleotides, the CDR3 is TGCGCCAGCAGCCCGCACAGGGGGAATCATCCCCAGCATCTT.

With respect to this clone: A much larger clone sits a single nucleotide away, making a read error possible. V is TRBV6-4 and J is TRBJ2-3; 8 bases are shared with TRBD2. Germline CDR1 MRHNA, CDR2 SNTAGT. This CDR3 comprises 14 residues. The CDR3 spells CSSSDSGGTDTQYF. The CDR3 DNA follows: TGTTCCAGCAGTGATAGCGGGGGCACAGATACGCAGTATTTT.